This T cell receptor (beta chain) came from a study of PD-L1 blockade in urothelial cancer. Looking at the study overall: It was at 3 weeks (second dose) and 6 weeks after treatment start that blood was analyzed. Whole-study results and caveats: Better survival was predicted by below-median pretreatment blood TCR clonality.

The CDR3 length is 15 residues. Germline CDR1 and CDR2: KGHSH and LQKENI. Losses at the gene ends were 2 bases for V and 8 bases for J; bases not matched to a gene: 4. This clone came up once. Its antigen is unknown. Time point of the sample: pretreatment peripheral blood. This table comes from immunoSEQ multiplex PCR, and its TCRdb copy is limited to in-frame clones, with some not included. In the table there are approximately 48,000 clones, 79% of which are singletons. This chain uses TRBV18 with TRBJ1-6; 9 bases line up with TRBD1. The input for sequencing was PBMCs, taken around atezolizumab (anti-PD-L1) treatment. The TCR sequence derives from a man in his 70s with urothelial cancer. In DNA form, the CDR3 reads TGTGCCAGCTCACCAACGGGACAGGGTTATTCACCCCTCCACTTT. This translates into CASSPTGQGYSPLHF.